The clone carrying this T cell receptor beta chain occurred once. Its cognate antigen is unknown. This entry is derived from a study of T cell responses to AZD1222 COVID-19 vaccine. Germline V gene lookup returns CDR1 SGHNT and CDR2 YYREEE (reference sequence). The CDR3 has 14 amino acids. The V and J ends lost 0 bases and 5 bases, in that order; junction bases with no gene match: 2. TCRdb's table, derived via immunoSEQ multiplex PCR, lists solely in-frame clones and lacks some. The sample consists of roughly 120,000 clones, around 91% of them appearing once. General study findings and limits: Baseline testing showed seropositivity in only a handful of AZD1222 recipients. There were vaccine-associated CD4 TCRs across spike, dominant at 160-218 and 743-854.

The TCR comes from an adult who received the AZD1222 COVID-19 vaccine. The material sequenced was peripheral blood, taken 28 days after the second AZD1222 dose. The J gene is TRBJ2-1, the V gene TRBV5-4; TRBD2 matches 7 bases. CDR3 nucleotide sequence: TGTGCCAGCAGCTTGGATGGGGGGGACAATGAGCAGTTCTTC. Its protein is CASSLDGGDNEQFF.